A selection of T cell receptor beta chains follows, all from one sample in a study of blood T cell repertoires in COVID-19. Assay: immunoSEQ multiplex PCR; the TCRdb copy retains only in-frame clones and omits some. Of under 300,000 clones listed, around nine tenths were seen once; the top ten hold 3.1%. Source material: PBMCs or T cells enriched from blood (not recorded which). All receptors come from a woman between 35 and 50 years old who had been exposed to COVID-19. CDR3s include the opening cysteine and the closing phenylalanine or tryptophan. A D gene is named only where the DNA matches it firmly. Not every row has a clone size; where given, it reads once, few, many or a size class.

TRBV4-3	.	TRBJ2-3	.	CASSQDGAGISTDTQYF	TGCGCCAGCAGCCAAGATGGGGCAGGGATCAGCACAGATACGCAGTATTTT
TRBV5-1	once	TRBJ2-7	.	CASRRGPPGARNEQYF	TGCGCCAGCAGGAGAGGGCCTCCAGGGGCGAGAAACGAGCAGTACTTC
TRBV3-1/TRBV3-2	.	TRBJ2-1	TRBD2	CASSQDLRGALIF	TGTGCCAGCAGCCAAGATTTGCGGGGGGCCCTGATCTTC
TRBV2	.	TRBJ2-3	.	CARGPTNPTDTQYF	TGTGCCAGGGGGCCTACGAATCCAACAGATACGCAGTATTTT
TRBV9	.	TRBJ1-6	.	CASSPEGVENSPLHF	TGTGCCAGCAGCCCCGAAGGGGTTGAAAATTCACCCCTCCACTTT
TRBV12-3/TRBV12-4	.	TRBJ1-5	.	CASRNRANQPQHF	TGTGCCAGCAGGAACAGGGCCAATCAGCCCCAGCATTTT
TRBV27	.	TRBJ2-5	TRBD1	CASKRDRTNLQETQYF	TGTGCCAGCAAAAGGGACAGAACTAACCTACAAGAGACCCAGTACTTC
TRBV5-4	.	TRBJ1-2	TRBD1	CASSLGPGTGDIYGYTF	TGTGCCAGCAGCTTGGGTCCCGGGACAGGGGACATCTATGGCTACACCTTC
TRBV5-1	few	TRBJ1-6	TRBD1	CASSLGAGGSNSPLHF	TGCGCCAGCAGCTTGGGGGCAGGGGGATCAAATTCACCCCTCCACTTT
TRBV11-2	.	TRBJ1-1	.	CASSFLRYNTEAFF	TGTGCCAGCAGCTTCCTGAGGTATAACACTGAAGCTTTCTTT
TRBV7-9	.	TRBJ2-4	.	CASSPGGRAKNIQYF	TGTGCCAGCAGTCCAGGTGGTAGGGCCAAAAACATTCAGTACTTC
TRBV3-1/TRBV3-2	.	TRBJ1-1	.	CASSQILPSDRNTEAFF	TGTGCCAGCAGCCAAATCTTACCCTCGGACAGGAACACTGAAGCTTTCTTT
TRBV6-5	.	TRBJ1-3	.	CASIPDSFSGNTIYF	TGTGCCAGCATACCGGACTCATTCTCTGGAAACACCATATATTTT
TRBV23-1	.	TRBJ2-7	.	CASSQPNGRDEQYF	TGCGCCAGCAGTCAACCCAACGGTAGAGACGAGCAGTACTTC
TRBV28	.	TRBJ1-3	.	CASSHDSSHTIYF	TGTGCCAGCAGCCACGACAGTAGTCACACCATATATTTT
TRBV6-5	.	TRBJ1-3	.	CASSYSVGERVDTIYF	TGTGCCAGCAGTTACTCGGTCGGGGAGAGGGTAGACACCATATATTTT
TRBV19	few	TRBJ1-1	.	CASSIEKGKVEAFF	TGTGCCAGTAGTATAGAGAAGGGGAAAGTTGAAGCTTTCTTT
TRBV29-1	.	TRBJ2-7	TRBD2	CSVGGGGLYEQYF	TGCAGCGTTGGTGGCGGGGGGCTGTACGAGCAGTACTTC
TRBV18	.	TRBJ1-1	.	CASSPKGQNTEAFF	TGTGCCAGCTCACCAAAGGGACAGAACACTGAAGCTTTCTTT
TRBV28	.	TRBJ2-2	TRBD1	CASLLRGPATGELFF	TGTGCCAGCCTCCTCAGGGGGCCGGCCACCGGGGAGCTGTTTTTT
TRBV28	.	TRBJ1-2	.	CASGQGLGYGYTF	TGTGCCAGCGGGCAGGGGTTAGGCTATGGCTACACCTTC
TRBV9	.	TRBJ2-7	TRBD2	CASSPRGRGGVNEQYF	TGTGCCAGCAGCCCAAGAGGGCGGGGGGGCGTGAACGAGCAGTACTTC
TRBV4-2	once	TRBJ1-2	.	CASSGPTLRGGYTF	TGTGCCAGCAGCGGCCCGACCCTTCGGGGTGGCTACACCTTC
TRBV14	.	TRBJ1-2	.	CASSQGRSTALEYGYTF	TGTGCCAGCAGCCAAGGTCGATCGACAGCGTTAGAATATGGCTACACCTTC
TRBV7-2	.	TRBJ2-4	TRBD1	CASRTGGAKNIQYF	TGTGCCAGCAGAACAGGGGGCGCAAAAAACATTCAGTACTTC
TRBV19	.	TRBJ1-5	.	CASSIGLQGFTQPQHF	TGTGCCAGTAGTATAGGGTTACAGGGCTTCACTCAGCCCCAGCATTTT
TRBV5-6	.	TRBJ2-1	TRBD2	CASSLAGLASNEQFF	TGTGCCAGCAGCTTGGCGGGACTAGCATCGAATGAGCAGTTCTTC
TRBV3-1/TRBV3-2	.	TRBJ2-3	.	CASSQVVGGETDTQYF	TGTGCCAGCAGCCAAGTAGTAGGAGGGGAGACCGATACGCAGTATTTT
TRBV24-1	.	TRBJ2-6	.	CATSDGGTVDSGANVLTF	TGTGCCACCAGTGATGGAGGGACGGTGGACTCTGGGGCCAACGTCCTGACTTTC
TRBV4-3	.	TRBJ2-1	TRBD2	CASSQVRGGREDEQFF	TGCGCCAGCAGCCAAGTCCGGGGCGGGAGGGAAGATGAGCAGTTCTTC
TRBV5-1	.	TRBJ1-6	TRBD1	CASSQTTGAGSPLHF	TGTGCCAGCAGCCAGACGACAGGGGCTGGTTCACCCCTCCACTTT
TRBV15	.	TRBJ1-2	.	CATSRDAPLGGQGYTF	TGTGCCACCAGCAGAGATGCTCCCCTCGGAGGGCAAGGCTACACCTTC
TRBV5-1	.	TRBJ1-4	TRBD1	CASSLTGTVDNEKLFF	TGTGCCAGCAGCTTGACCGGGACAGTCGATAATGAAAAACTGTTTTTT